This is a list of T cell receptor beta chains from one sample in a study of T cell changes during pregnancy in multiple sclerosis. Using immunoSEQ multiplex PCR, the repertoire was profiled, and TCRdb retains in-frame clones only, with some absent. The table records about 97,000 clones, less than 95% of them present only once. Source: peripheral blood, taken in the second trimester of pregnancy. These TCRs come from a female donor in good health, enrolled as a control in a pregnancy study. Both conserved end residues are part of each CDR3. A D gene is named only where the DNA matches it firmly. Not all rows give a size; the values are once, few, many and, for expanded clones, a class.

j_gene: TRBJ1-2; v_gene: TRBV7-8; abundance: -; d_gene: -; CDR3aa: CASSLFRDTYYGYTF; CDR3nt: TGTGCCAGCAGCCTGTTCCGGGACACCTACTATGGCTACACCTTC
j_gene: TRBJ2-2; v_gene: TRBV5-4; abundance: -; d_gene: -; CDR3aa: CASSSRVSRMGELFF; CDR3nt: TGTGCCAGCAGCTCCCGGGTCTCTAGGATGGGGGAGCTGTTTTTT
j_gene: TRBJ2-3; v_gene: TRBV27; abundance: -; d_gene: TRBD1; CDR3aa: CASSLSVRQGYTDTQYF; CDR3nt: TGTGCCAGCAGTTTATCCGTGAGACAGGGTTATACAGATACGCAGTATTTT
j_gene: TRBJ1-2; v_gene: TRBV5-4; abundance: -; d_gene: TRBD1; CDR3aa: CASSLSGQGIYGYTF; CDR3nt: TGTGCCAGCAGCTTGTCGGGACAGGGCATCTATGGCTACACCTTC
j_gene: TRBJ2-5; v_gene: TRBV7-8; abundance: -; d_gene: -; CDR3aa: CASSLGPLAQETQYF; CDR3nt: TGTGCCAGCAGCTTAGGGCCACTAGCTCAAGAGACCCAGTACTTC
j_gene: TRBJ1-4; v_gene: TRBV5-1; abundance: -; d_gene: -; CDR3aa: CASSLGTQGGVEKLFF; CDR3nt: TGCGCCAGCAGCTTGGGGACACAGGGAGGGGTTGAAAAACTGTTTTTT
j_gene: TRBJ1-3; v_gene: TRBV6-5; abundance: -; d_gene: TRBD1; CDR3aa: CASSRGQRSGNTIYF; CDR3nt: TGTGCCAGCAGCCGGGGACAGCGATCTGGAAACACCATATATTTT
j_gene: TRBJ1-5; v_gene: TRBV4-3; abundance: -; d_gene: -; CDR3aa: CASSHDGGRDQPQHF; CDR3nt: TGCGCCAGCAGCCACGACGGGGGACGCGATCAGCCCCAGCATTTT
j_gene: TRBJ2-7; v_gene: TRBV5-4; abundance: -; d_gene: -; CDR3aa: CASSSQGEQYF; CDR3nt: TGTGCCAGCAGCTCCCAGGGAGAGCAGTACTTC
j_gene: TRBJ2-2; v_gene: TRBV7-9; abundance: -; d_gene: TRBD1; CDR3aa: CASIQRDRATGELFF; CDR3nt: TGTGCCAGCATCCAACGGGACAGGGCCACCGGGGAGCTGTTTTTT
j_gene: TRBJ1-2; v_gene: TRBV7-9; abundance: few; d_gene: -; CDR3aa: CASSFSGYGYTF; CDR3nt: TGTGCCAGCAGCTTTTCAGGGTATGGCTACACCTTC
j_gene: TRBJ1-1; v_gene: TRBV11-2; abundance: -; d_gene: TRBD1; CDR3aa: CASSSRDRGRPNTEAFF; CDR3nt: TGTGCCAGCAGCTCCCGGGACAGGGGACGTCCGAACACTGAAGCTTTCTTT
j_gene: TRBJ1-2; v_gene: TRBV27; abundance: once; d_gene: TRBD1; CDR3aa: CASRPIREDRGPNYGYTF; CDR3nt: TGTGCCAGCAGACCAATCAGAGAGGACAGGGGGCCTAACTATGGCTACACCTTC
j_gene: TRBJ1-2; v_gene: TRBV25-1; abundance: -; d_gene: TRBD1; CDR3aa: CASSDPQGGSYGYTF; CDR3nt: TGTGCCAGCAGTGATCCCCAGGGGGGTTCCTATGGCTACACCTTC
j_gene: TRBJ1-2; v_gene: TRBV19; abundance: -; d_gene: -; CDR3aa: CASSIDLWAYYGYTF; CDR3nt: TGTGCCAGTAGTATAGATCTATGGGCATACTATGGCTACACCTTC
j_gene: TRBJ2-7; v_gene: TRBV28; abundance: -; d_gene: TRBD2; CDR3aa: CASSPGTSGTYEQYF; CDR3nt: TGTGCCAGCAGTCCCGGGACTAGCGGCACCTACGAGCAGTACTTC
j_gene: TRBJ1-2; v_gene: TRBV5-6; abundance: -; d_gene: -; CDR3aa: CASSLEWGVKDGYTF; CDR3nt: TGTGCCAGCAGCTTGGAATGGGGAGTAAAGGATGGCTACACCTTC
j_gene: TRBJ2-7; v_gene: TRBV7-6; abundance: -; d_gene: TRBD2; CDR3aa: CASSSGGFYEQYF; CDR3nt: TGTGCCAGCAGCTCGGGAGGGTTCTACGAGCAGTACTTC
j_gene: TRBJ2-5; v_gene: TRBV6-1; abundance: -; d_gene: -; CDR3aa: CASSERGETQYF; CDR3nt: TGTGCCAGCAGTGAACGCGGGGAGACCCAGTACTTC
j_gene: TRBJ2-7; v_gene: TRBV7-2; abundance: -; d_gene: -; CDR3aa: CASSFTGASYEQYF; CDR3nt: TGTGCCAGCAGCTTCACGGGAGCTTCTTACGAGCAGTACTTC
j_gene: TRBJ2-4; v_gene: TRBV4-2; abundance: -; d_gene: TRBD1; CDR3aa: CASSLGQGPKDIQYF; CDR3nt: TGTGCCAGCAGCCTTGGACAGGGCCCCAAGGACATTCAGTACTTC
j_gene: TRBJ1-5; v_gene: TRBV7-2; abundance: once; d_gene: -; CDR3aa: CASSSDRRGQPQHF; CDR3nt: TGTGCCAGCAGCTCAGACAGAAGGGGTCAGCCCCAGCATTTT
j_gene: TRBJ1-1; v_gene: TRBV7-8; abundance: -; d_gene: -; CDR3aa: CASSLRGGRSTEAFF; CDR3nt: TGTGCCAGCAGCCTGAGGGGGGGACGGAGCACTGAAGCTTTCTTT
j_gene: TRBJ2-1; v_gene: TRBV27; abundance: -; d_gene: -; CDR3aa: CASSFIMGAGEQFF; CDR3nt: TGTGCCAGCAGTTTCATAATGGGGGCAGGTGAGCAGTTCTTC
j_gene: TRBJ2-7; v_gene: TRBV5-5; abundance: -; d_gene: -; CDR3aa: CASSRTDYEQYF; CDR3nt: TGTGCCAGCAGCCGGACAGACTACGAGCAGTACTTC
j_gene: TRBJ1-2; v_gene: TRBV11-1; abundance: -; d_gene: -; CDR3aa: CASSADLVPYGYTF; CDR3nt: TGTGCCAGCAGCGCCGACTTGGTCCCCTATGGCTACACCTTC
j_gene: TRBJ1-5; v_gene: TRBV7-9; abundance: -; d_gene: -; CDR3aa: CASSRPGLGQPQHF; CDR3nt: TGTGCCAGCAGTCGGCCAGGGTTGGGGCAGCCCCAGCATTTT
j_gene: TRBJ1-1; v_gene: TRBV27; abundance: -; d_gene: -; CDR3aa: CASRGGQLYTEAFF; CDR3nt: TGTGCCAGCAGGGGAGGGCAGCTATACACTGAAGCTTTCTTT
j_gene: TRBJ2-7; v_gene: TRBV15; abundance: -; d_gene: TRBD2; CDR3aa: CATSLRGNEQYF; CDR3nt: TGTGCCACCAGCTTGCGGGGGAACGAGCAGTACTTC
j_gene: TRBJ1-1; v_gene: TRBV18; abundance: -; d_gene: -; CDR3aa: CASSPSRHSNTEAFF; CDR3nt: TGTGCCAGCTCACCATCGAGACATTCGAACACTGAAGCTTTCTTT
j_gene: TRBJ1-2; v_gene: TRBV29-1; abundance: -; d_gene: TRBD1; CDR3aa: CSGGTGGNGYTF; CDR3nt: TGCAGCGGGGGGACAGGGGGCAATGGCTACACCTTC
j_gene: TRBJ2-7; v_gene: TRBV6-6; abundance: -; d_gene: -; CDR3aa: CASSQQGYEQYF; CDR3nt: TGTGCCAGCAGTCAACAGGGCTACGAGCAGTACTTC
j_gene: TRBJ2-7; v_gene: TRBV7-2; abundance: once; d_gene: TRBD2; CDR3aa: CASSFKGLADSYEQYF; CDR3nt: TGTGCCAGCAGCTTCAAGGGACTAGCGGACTCCTACGAGCAGTACTTC
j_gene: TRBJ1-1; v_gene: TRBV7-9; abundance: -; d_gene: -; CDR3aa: CASSSPGEEAFF; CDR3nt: TGTGCCAGCAGCTCTCCAGGGGAAGAAGCTTTCTTT
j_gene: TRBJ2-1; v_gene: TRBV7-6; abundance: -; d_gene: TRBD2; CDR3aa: CASTHFTSGRNEQFF; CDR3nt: TGTGCCAGCACCCATTTCACTAGCGGGAGAAATGAGCAGTTCTTC
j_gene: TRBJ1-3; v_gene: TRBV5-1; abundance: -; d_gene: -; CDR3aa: CASSFLQGSSGNTIYF; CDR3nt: TGCGCCAGCAGCTTCTTACAGGGCTCCTCTGGAAACACCATATATTTT
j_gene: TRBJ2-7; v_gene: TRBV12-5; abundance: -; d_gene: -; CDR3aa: CASGCHPVTGVHEQYF; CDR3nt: TGTGCTAGTGGTTGCCACCCAGTGACCGGGGTCCACGAGCAGTACTTC
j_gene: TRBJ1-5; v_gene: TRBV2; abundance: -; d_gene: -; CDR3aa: CASSVSVGASVRPQHF; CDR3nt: TGTGCCAGCAGTGTAAGCGTAGGGGCTTCGGTAAGGCCCCAGCATTTT
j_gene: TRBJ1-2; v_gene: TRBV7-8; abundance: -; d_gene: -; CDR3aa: CASSSLVNYGYTF; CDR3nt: TGTGCCAGCAGCTCCCTCGTCAACTATGGCTACACCTTC
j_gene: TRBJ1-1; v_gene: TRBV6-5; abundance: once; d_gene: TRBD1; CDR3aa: CASSYSQGDTEAFF; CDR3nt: TGTGCCAGCAGTTACTCACAGGGGGATACTGAAGCTTTCTTT
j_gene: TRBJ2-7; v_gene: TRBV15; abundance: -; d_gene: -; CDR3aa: CATSSRYEQYF; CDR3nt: TGTGCCACCAGCAGTCGCTACGAGCAGTACTTC
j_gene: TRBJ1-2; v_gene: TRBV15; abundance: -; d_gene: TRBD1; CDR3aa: CATSRDTTGVGGYTF; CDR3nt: TGTGCCACCAGCAGAGACACGACAGGGGTAGGAGGCTACACCTTC
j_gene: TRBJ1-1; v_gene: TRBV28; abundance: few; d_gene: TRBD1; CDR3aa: CASSRTGYFEAFF; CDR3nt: TGTGCCAGCAGCCGGACAGGGTACTTTGAAGCTTTCTTT
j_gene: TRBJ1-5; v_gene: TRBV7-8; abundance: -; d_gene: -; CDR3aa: CASSRAGAGLVNQPQHF; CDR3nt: TGTGCCAGCAGCCGGGCGGGGGCAGGGTTGGTCAATCAGCCCCAGCATTTT
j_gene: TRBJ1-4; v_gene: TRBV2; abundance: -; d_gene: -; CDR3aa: CASTPFATNEKLFF; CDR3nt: TGTGCCAGCACCCCGTTTGCAACTAATGAAAAACTGTTTTTT
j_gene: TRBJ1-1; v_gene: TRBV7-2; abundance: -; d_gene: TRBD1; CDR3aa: CASSRQGMNTEAFF; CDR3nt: TGTGCCAGCAGCCGACAGGGGATGAACACTGAAGCTTTCTTT
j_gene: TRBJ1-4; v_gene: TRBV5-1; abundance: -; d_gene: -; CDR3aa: CASSLEAGYNEKLFF; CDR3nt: TGCGCCAGCAGCTTGGAGGCGGGTTATAATGAAAAACTGTTTTTT
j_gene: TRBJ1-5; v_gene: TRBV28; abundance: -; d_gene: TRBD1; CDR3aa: CASSSLMGTGIGNQPQHF; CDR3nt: TGTGCCAGCAGTTCGCTTATGGGGACAGGGATTGGCAATCAGCCCCAGCATTTT
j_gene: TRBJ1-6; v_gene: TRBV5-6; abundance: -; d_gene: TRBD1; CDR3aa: CASRQRMTGVNSPLHF; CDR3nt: TGTGCCAGCAGACAACGAATGACAGGGGTCAATTCACCCCTCCACTTT
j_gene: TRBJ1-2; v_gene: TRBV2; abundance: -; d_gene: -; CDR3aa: CASRLEGNYGYTF; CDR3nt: TGTGCCAGCAGGTTGGAGGGCAACTATGGCTACACCTTC
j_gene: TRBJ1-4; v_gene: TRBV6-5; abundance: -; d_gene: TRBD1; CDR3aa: CASSTDRGQGEKLFF; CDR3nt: TGTGCCAGCAGTACCGACAGGGGGCAGGGTGAAAAACTGTTTTTT
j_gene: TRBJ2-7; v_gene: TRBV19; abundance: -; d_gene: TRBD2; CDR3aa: CASTTGTSTAYEQYF; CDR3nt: TGTGCCAGCACCACCGGGACTAGCACTGCCTACGAGCAGTACTTC